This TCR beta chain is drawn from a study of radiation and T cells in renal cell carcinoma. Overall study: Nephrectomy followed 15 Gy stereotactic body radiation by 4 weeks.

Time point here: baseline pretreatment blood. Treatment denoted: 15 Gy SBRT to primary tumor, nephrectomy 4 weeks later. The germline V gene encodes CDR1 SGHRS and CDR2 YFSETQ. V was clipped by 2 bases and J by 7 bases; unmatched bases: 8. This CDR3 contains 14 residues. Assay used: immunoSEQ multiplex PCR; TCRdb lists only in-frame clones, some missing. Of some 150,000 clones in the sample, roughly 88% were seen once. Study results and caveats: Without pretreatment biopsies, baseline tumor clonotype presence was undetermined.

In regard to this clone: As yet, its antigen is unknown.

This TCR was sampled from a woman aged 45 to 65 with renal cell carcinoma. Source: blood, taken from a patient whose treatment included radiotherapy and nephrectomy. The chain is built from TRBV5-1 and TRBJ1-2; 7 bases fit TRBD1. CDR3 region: CASSFGTAQGGYTF. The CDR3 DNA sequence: TGCGCCAGCAGCTTCGGGACAGCCCAGGGTGGCTACACCTTC.